The following is a T cell receptor beta chain sequence with its context. What it recognizes is unknown. The CDR3 covers 18 residues. CDR1 and CDR2 from the germline V gene are SGHRS and YFSETQ. The trim removed 4 bases at V and 5 bases at J, leaving 10 bases unmatched. The data originate from a study of coeliac disease. Produced via immunoSEQ multiplex PCR; TCRdb's table is partial and in-frame only. The sample lists thousands of clones, 60% to 80% occurring once. Study findings and constraints: Control samples showed higher TRB and TRG clonality than intraepithelial and lamina propria samples in active celiac disease.

One frozen approximately 500,000-cell aliquot per fraction was sequenced. Material for sequencing was lymphocytes from the gut lamina propria. V usage is TRBV5-1 and J usage is TRBJ2-1, with 15 bases matching TRBD2. This sequence originates from a man between 60 and 75 years old with celiac disease on a gluten-free diet. The chain's CDR3 is CASSAGTSGGTSNNEQFF. DNA of the CDR3: TGCGCCAGCAGCGCCGGGACTAGCGGGGGGACTTCGAACAATGAGCAGTTCTTC.